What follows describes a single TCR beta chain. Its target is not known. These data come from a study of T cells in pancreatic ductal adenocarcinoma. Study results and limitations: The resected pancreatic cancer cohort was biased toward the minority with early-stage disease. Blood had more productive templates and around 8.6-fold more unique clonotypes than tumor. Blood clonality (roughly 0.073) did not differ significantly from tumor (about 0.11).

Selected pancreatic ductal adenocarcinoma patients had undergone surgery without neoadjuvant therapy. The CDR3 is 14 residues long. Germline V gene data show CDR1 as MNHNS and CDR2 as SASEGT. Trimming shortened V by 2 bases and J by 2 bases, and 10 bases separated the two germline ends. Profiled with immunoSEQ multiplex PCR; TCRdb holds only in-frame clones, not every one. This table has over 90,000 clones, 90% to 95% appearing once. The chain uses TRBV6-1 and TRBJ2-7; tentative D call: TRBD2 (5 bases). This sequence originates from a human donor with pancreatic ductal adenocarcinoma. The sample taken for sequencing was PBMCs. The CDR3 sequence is CASSEYEGTYEQYF. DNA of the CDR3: TGTGCCAGCAGTGAATACGAGGGAACCTACGAGCAGTACTTC.